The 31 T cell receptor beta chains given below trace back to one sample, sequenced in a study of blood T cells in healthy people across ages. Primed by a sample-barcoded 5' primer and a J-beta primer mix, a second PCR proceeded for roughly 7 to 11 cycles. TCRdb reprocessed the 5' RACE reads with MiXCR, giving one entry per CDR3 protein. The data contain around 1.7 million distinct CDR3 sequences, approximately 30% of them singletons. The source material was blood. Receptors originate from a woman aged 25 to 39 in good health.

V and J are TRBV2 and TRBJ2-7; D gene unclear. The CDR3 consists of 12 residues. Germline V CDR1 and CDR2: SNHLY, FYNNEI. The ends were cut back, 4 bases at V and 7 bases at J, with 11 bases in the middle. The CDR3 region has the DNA TGTGCCAGCAGTGGCCAACGCGGTGAGCAGTACTTC. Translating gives CASSGQRGEQYF.

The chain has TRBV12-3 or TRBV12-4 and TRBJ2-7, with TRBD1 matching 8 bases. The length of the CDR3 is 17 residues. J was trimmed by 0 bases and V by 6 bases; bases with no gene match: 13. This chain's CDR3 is CASRSNPTGALSYEQYF. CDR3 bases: TGTGCCAGCAGATCCAACCCGACAGGGGCCCTCTCCTACGAGCAGTACTTC.

CDR3 bases: TGTGCCAGCCGATATGTAACGGGCGGGAGCTATGAGCAGTTCTTC. Residues: CASRYVTGGSYEQFF. The chain recombines TRBV11-2 with TRBJ2-1, with 7 bases lining up with TRBD2. Germline CDR1 and CDR2: SGHAT and FQNNGV. CDR3 length: 15 residues. Trimming removed 8 bases from V and 8 bases from J; junction bases left unmatched: 15.

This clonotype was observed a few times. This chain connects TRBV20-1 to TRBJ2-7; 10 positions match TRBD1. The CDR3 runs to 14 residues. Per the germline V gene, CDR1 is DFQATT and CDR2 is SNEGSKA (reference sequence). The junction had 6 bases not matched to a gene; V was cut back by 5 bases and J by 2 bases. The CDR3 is CSAQDRGNPYEQYF. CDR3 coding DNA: TGCAGTGCTCAGGACAGGGGGAACCCCTACGAGCAGTACTTC.

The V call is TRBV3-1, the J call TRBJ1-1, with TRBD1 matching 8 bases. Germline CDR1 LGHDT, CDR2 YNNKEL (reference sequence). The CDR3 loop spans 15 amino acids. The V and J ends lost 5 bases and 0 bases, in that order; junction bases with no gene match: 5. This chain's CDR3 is CASSYDRGMNTEAFF. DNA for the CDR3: TGTGCCAGCAGCTACGACAGGGGAATGAACACTGAAGCTTTCTTT.

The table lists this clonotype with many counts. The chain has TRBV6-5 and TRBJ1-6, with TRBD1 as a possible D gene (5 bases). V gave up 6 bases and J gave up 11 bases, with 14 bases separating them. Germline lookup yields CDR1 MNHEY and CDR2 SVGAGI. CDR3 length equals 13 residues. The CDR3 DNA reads TGTGCCAGCAGAGGGACCATGGGCACACCCCTCCACTTT. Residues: CASRGTMGTPLHF.

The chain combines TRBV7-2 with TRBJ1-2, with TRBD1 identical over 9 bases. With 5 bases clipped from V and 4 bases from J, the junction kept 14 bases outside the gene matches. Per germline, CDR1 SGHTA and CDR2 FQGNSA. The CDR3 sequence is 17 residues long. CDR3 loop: CASSLFGQGRNSYGYTF. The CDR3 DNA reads TGTGCCAGCAGCCTCTTTGGACAGGGGAGGAATAGCTATGGCTACACCTTC.

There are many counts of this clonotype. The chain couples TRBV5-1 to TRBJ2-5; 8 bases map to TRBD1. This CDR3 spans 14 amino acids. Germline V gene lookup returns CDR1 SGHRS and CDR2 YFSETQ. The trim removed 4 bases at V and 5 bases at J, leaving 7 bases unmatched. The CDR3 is CASSPRTGRETQYF. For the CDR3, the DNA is TGCGCCAGCAGCCCCCGGACAGGGAGGGAGACCCAGTACTTC.

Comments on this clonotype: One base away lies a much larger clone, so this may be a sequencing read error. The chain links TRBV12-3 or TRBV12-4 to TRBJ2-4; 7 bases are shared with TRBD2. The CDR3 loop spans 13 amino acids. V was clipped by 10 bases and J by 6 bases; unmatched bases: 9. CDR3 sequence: CATTVASGNIQYF. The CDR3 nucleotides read TGTGCCACCACGGTAGCTAGCGGAAACATTCAGTACTTC.

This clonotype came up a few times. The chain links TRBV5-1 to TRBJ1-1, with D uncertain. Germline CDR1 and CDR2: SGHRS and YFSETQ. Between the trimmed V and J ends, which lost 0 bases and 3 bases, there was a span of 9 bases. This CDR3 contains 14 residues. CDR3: CASSLGASHTEAFF. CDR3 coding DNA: TGCGCCAGCAGCTTGGGGGCTAGCCACACTGAAGCTTTCTTT.

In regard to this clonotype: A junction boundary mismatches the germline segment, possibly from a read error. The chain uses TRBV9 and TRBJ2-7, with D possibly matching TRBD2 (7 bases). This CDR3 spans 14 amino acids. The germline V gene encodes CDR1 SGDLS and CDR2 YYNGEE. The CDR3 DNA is TGTGCCGGCAGCGTAGAGGGGGGGCTGAACGAGCAGTACTTC. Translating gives CAGSVEGGLNEQYF. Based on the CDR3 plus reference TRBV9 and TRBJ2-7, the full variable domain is DSGVTQTPKHLITATGQRVTLRCSPRSGDLSVYWYQQSLDQGLQFLIQYYNGEERAKGNILERFSAQQFPDLHSELNLSSLELGDSALYFCAGSVEGGLNEQYFGPGTRLTVT.

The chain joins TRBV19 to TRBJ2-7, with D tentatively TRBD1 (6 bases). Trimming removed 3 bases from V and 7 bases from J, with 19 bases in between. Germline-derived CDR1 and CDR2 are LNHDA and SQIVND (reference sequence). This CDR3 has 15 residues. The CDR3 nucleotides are TGTGCCAGTAGTATTAGACAGGTCTCCTACAATGAGCAGTACTTC. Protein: CASSIRQVSYNEQYF. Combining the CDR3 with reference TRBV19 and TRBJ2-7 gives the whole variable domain DGGITQSPKYLFRKEGQNVTLSCEQNLNHDAMYWYRQDPGQGLRLIYYSQIVNDFQKGDIAEGYSVSREKKESFPLTVTSAQKNPTAFYLCASSIRQVSYNEQYFGPGTRLTVT.

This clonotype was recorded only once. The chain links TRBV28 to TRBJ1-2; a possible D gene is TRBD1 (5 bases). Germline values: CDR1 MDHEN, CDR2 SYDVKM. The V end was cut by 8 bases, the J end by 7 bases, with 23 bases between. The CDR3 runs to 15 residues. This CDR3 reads CASGLSGAGRGGYTF. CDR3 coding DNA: TGTGCCAGCGGCCTCAGCGGGGCGGGAAGAGGTGGCTACACCTTC.

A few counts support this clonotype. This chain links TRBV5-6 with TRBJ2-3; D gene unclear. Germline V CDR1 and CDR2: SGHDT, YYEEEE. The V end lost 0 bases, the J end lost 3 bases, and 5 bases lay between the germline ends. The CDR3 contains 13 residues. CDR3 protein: CASSLEQTDTQYF. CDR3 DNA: TGTGCCAGCAGCTTGGAGCAGACAGATACGCAGTATTTT.

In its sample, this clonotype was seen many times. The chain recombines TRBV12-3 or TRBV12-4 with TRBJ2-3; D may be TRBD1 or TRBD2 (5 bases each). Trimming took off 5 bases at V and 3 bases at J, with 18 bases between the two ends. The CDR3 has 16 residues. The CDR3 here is CASSPGPKGLTDTQYF. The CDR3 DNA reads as TGTGCCAGCAGTCCGGGACCGAAGGGGTTAACAGATACGCAGTATTTT.

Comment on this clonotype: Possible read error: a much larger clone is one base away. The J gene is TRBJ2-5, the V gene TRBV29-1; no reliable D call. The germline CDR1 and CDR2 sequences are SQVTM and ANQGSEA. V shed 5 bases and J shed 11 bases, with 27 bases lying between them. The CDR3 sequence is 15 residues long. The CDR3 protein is CSVRTGVVKGNEQYF. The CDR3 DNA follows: TGCAGCGTTCGAACTGGGGTCGTGAAGGGCAATGAGCAGTACTTC.

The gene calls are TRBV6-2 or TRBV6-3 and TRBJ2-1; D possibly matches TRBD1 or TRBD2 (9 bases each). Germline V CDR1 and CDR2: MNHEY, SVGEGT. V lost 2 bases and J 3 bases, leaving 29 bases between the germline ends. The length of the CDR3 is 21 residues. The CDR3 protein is CASSYDGTGLAGLANYNEQFF. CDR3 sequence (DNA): TGTGCCAGCAGTTACGACGGGACAGGGTTAGCGGGACTAGCCAACTACAATGAGCAGTTCTTC.

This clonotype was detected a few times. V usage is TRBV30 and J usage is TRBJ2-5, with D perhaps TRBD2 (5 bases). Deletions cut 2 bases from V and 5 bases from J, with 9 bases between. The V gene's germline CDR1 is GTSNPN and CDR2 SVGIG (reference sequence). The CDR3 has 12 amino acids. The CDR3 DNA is TGTGCCTGGAGTCCGCGAGGGGAGACCCAGTACTTC. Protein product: CAWSPRGETQYF.

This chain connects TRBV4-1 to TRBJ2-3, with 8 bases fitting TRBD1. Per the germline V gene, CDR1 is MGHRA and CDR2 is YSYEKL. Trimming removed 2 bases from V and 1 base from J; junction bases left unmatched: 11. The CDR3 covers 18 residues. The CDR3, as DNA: TGCGCCAGCAGCCAAAAAATCCCCGGGGACAGGCGCACAGATACGCAGTATTTT. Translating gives CASSQKIPGDRRTDTQYF.

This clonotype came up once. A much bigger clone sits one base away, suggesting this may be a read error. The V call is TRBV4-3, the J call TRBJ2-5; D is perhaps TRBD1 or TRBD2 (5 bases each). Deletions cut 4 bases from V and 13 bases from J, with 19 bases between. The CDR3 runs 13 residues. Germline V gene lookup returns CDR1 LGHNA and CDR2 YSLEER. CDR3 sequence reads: CASSLRVRDERYF. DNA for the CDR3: TGCGCCAGCAGCCTAAGGGTGAGGGACGAGCGGTACTTC.

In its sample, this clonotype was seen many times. The CDR3 DNA reads as TGTGCCAGCAGCAAAGGGACAGATAGCTACGAGCAGTACTTC. Translated, it gives CASSKGTDSYEQYF. This sequence joins TRBV21-1 and TRBJ2-7; the DNA was not compared with TRBD1, the D call given in the table. TRBV21-1 is labeled a pseudogene. The CDR3 extends over 14 amino acids.

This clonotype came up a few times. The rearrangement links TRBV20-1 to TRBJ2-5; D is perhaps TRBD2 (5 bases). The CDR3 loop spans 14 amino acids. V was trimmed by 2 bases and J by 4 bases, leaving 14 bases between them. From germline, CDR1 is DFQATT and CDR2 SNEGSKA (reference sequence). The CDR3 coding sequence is TGCAGTGCTAGAACGGCTATTGCGGGAGAGACCCAGTACTTC. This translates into CSARTAIAGETQYF.

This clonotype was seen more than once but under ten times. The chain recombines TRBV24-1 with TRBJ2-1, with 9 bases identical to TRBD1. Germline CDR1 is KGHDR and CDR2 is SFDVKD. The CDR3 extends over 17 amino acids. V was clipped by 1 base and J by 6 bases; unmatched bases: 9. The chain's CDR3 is CATSDFGGTGSRNEQFF. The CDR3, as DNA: TGTGCCACCAGTGATTTTGGCGGGACAGGGTCCCGCAATGAGCAGTTCTTC.

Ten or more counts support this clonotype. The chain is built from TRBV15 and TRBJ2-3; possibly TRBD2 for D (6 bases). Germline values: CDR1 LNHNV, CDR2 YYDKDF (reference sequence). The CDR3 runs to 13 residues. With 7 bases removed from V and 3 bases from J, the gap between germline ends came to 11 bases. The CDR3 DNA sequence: TGTGCCACCAACCCCGGGACTACAGATACGCAGTATTTT. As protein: CATNPGTTDTQYF.

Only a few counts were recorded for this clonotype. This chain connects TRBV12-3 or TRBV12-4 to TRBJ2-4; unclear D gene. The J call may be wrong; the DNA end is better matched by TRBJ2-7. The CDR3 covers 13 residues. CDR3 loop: CASSLPPLNEQYF. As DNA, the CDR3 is TGTGCCAGCAGTTTGCCTCCCCTGAACGAGCAGTACTTC.

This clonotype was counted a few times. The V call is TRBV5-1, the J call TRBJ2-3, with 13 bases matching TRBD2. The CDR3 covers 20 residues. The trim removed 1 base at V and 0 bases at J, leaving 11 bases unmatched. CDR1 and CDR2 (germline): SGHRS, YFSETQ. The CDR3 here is CASSLLLTSGGPTSTDTQYF. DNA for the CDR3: TGCGCCAGCAGCTTGCTTTTGACTAGCGGGGGGCCTACAAGCACAGATACGCAGTATTTT.

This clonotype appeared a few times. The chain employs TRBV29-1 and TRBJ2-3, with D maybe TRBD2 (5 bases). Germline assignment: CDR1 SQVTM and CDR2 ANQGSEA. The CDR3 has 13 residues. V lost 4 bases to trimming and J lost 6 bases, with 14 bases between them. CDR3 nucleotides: TGCAGCGTTGTCGACGAGGGTCTCGATACGCAGTATTTT. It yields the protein CSVVDEGLDTQYF.

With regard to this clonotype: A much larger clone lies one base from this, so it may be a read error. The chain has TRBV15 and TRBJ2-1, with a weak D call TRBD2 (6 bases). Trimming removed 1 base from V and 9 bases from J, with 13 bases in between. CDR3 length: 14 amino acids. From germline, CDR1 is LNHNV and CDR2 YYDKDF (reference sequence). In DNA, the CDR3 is TGTGCCACCAGCAGAGGTCTCGGCGGGGCTGAGCAGTTCTTC. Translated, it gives CATSRGLGGAEQFF.

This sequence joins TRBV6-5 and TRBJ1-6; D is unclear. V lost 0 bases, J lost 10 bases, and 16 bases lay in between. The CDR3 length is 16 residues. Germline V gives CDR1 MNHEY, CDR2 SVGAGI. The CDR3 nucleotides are TGTGCCAGCAGTTACTCGAATCCGGGGAAGATATCACCCCTCCACTTT. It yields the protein CASSYSNPGKISPLHF.

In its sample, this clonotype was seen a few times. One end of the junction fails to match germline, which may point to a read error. The CDR3 spells CASSLGQQGTQYF. In nucleotides, the CDR3 is TGCGCCAGCAGTTTGGGACAGCAAGGGACCCAGTACTTC. The chain joins TRBV5-1 to TRBJ2-5; 7 positions match TRBD1. Looked up from germline, CDR1 is SGHRS and CDR2 is YFSETQ. This CDR3 comprises 13 residues. The full variable domain, its missing parts supplied by reference TRBV5-1 and TRBJ2-5, is KAGVTQTPRYLIKTRGQQVTLSCSPISGHRSVSWYQQTPGQGLQFLFEYFSETQRNKGNFPGRFSGRQFSNSRSEMNVSTLELGDSALYLCASSLGQQGTQYFGPGTRLLVL.

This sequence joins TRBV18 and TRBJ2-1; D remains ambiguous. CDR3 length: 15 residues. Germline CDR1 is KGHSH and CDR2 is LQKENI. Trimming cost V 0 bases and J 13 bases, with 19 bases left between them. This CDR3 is CASSPPGPPFLQQFF. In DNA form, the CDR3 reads TGTGCCAGCTCACCACCGGGTCCCCCGTTCCTCCAACAGTTCTTC.